The T cell receptor beta chain described here comes from a study of shared clonotypes between healthy human individuals. This clone was picked up one time. Its antigen is as yet unknown. Regarding the study as a whole: Sequencing depth was expected to influence donor clonotype sharing.

Donors had no recently reported acute infections or vaccinations and were HIV-negative. Partitioning of CD4+ cells yielded a CD45RA+ naive subset and a CD45RA-negative memory subset. This CDR3 is built from 19 residues. V was shortened by 0 bases and J by 4 bases, with 24 bases between the two germline ends. Per germline, CDR1 MGHRA and CDR2 YSYEKL. The assay was immunoSEQ multiplex PCR, and TCRdb's table has in-frame clones only and misses some. The sample has over a million clones, around 78% seen once. Material: memory CD4+ T cells from PBMCs. Subset given: CD45RA-negative fraction. The receptor's source is a man aged 18-30 years in good health. Some clones in this sample may be carry-over from other donors' samples. The rearrangement links TRBV4-1 to TRBJ1-2; a weak D match, TRBD1 (6 bases). The CDR3 DNA is TGCGCCAGCAGCCAAGAGAGAGGCAGGGGTATCCAAATGGGCTATGGCTACACCTTC. This translates into CASSQERGRGIQMGYGYTF.